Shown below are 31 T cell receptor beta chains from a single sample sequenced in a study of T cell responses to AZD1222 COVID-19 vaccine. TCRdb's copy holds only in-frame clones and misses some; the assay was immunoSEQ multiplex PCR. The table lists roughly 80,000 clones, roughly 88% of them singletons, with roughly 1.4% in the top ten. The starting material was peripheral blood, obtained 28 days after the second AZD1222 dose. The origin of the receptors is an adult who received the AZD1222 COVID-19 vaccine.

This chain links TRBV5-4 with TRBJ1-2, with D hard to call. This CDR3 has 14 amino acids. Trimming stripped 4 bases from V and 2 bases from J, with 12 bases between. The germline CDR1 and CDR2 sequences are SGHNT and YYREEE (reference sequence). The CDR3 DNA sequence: TGTGCCAGCAGCAAGTCCGACGGAAACTATGGCTACACCTTC. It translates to CASSKSDGNYGYTF.

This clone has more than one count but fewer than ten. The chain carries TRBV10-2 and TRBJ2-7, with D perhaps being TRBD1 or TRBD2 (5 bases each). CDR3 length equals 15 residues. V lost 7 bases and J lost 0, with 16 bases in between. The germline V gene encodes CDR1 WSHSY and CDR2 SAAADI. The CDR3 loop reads CASTSPDGTSYEQYF. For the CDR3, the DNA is TGCGCCAGCACTTCCCCGGACGGGACCTCCTACGAGCAGTACTTC.

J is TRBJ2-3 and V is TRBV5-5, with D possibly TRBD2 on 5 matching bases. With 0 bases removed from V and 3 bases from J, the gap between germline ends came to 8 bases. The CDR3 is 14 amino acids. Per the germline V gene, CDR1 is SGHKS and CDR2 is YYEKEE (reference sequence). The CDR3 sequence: CASSLATSTDTQYF. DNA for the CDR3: TGTGCCAGCAGCTTGGCCACTAGTACAGATACGCAGTATTTT.

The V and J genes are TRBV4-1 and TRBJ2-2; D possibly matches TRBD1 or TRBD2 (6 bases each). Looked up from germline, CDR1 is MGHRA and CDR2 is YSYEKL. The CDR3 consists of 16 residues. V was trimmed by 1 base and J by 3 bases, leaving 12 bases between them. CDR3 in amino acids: CASSQGYGGYTGELFF. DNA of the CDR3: TGCGCCAGCAGCCAAGGTTACGGGGGCTACACCGGGGAGCTGTTTTTT.

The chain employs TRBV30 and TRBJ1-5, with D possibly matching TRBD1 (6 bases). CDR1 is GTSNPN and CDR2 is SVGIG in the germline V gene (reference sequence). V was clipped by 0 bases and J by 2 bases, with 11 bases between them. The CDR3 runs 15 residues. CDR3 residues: CAWSVRGRGNQPQHF. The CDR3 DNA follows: TGTGCCTGGAGTGTAAGGGGGAGGGGCAATCAGCCCCAGCATTTT.

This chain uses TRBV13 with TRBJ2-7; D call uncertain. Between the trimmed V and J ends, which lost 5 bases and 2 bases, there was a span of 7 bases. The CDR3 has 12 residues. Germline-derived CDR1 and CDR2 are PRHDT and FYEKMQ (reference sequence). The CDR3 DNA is TGTGCCAGCAGCCCCGATCCCTACGAGCAGTACTTC. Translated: CASSPDPYEQYF. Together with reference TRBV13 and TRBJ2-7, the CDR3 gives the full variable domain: AAGVIQSPRHLIKEKRETATLKCYPIPRHDTVYWYQQGPGQDPQFLISFYEKMQSDKGSIPDRFSAQQFSDYHSELNMSSLELGDSALYFCASSPDPYEQYFGPGTRLTVT.

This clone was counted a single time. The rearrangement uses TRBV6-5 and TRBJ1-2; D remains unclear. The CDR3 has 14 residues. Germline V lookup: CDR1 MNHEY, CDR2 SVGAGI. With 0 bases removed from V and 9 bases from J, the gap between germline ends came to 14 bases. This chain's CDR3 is CASSYSPEQRSYTF. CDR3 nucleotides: TGTGCCAGCAGTTACTCGCCGGAACAGCGAAGCTACACCTTC.

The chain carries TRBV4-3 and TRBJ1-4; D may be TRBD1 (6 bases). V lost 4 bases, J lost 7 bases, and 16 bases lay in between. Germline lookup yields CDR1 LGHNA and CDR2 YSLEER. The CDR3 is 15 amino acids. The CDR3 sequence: CASSPKWGQSEKLFF. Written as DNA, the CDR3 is TGCGCCAGCAGCCCGAAATGGGGGCAAAGTGAAAAACTGTTTTTT.

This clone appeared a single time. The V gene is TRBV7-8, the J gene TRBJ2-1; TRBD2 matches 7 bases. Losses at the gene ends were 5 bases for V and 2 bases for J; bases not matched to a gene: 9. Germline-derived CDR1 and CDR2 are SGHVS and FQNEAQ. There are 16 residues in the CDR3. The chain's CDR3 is CASSPLRLAPYNEQFF. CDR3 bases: TGTGCCAGCAGCCCCCTTCGACTAGCCCCCTACAATGAGCAGTTCTTC.

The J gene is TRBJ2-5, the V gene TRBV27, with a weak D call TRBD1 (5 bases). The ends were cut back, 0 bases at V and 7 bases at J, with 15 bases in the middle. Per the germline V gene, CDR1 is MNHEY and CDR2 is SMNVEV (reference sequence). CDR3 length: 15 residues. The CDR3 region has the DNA TGTGCCAGCAGTTTATCGAAGGCGACAGTGGGGACCCAGTACTTC. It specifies CASSLSKATVGTQYF.

The CDR3 here is CASTLSVYSYEQYF. CDR3 nucleotides: TGTGCCAGCACCCTTAGCGTTTACTCCTACGAGCAGTACTTC. V usage is TRBV6-5 and J usage is TRBJ2-7, with a weak D call TRBD2 (5 bases). CDR3 length equals 14 residues. The germline V gene has CDR1 MNHEY and CDR2 SVGAGI. The V end lost 7 bases, the J end lost 0 bases, and 13 bases lay between the germline ends.

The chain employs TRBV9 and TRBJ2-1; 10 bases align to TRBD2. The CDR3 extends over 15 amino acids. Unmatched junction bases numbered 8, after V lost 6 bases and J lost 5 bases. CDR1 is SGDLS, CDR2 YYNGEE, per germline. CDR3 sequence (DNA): TGTGCCAGCAACCCACTAGCGGGGAAGAACAATGAGCAGTTCTTC. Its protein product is CASNPLAGKNNEQFF.

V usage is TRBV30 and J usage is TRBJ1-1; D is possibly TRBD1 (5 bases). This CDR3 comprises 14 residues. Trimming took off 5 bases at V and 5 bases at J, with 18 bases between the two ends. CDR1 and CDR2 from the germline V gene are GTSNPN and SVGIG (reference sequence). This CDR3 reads CAWSRGTGGTEAFF. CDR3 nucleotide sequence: TGTGCCTGGTCCCGGGGGACGGGGGGGACTGAAGCTTTCTTT.

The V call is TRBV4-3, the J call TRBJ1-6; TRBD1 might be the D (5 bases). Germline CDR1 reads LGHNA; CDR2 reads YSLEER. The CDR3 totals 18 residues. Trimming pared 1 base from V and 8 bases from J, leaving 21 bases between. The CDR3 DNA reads TGCGCCAGCAGCCAAGTTTTGTCGAGACAGCCAGGAGATTCACCCCTCCACTTT. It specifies CASSQVLSRQPGDSPLHF.

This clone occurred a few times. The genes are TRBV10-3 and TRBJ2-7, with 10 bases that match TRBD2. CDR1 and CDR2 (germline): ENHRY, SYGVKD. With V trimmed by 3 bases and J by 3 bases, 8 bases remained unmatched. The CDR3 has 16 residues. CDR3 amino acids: CAISDPPSGGLYEQYF. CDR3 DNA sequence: TGTGCCATCAGTGACCCTCCTAGCGGGGGACTCTACGAGCAGTACTTC.

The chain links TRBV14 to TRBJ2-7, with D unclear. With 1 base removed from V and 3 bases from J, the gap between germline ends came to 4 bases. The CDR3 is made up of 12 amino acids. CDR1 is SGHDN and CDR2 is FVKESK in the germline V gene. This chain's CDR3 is CASSQASYEQYF. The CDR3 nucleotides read TGTGCCAGCAGCCAAGCTAGCTACGAGCAGTACTTC.

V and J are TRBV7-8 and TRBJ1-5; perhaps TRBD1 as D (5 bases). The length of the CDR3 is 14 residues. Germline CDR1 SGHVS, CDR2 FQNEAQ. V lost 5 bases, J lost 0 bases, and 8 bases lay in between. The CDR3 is CASSVGGSNQPQHF. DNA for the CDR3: TGTGCCAGCAGCGTCGGGGGTAGCAATCAGCCCCAGCATTTT.

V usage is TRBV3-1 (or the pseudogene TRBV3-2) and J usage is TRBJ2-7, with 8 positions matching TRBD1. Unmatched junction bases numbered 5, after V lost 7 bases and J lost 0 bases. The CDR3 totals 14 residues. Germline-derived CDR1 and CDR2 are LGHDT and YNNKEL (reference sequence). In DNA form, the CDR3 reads TGTGCCAGCACCCAGGGGGCAGCCTCCTACGAGCAGTACTTC. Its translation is CASTQGAASYEQYF.

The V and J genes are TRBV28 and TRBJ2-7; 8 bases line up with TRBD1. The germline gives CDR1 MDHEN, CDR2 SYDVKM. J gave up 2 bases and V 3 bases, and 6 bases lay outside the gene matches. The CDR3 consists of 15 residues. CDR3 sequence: CASSFRDRTPYEQYF. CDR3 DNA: TGTGCCAGCAGTTTCCGGGACAGGACACCCTACGAGCAGTACTTC.

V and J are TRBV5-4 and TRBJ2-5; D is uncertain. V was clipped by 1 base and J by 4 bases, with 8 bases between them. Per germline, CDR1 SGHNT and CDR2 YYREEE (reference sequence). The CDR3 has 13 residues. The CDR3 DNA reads TGTGCCAGCAGCTTGCGTAACGGAGAGACCCAGTACTTC. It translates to CASSLRNGETQYF.

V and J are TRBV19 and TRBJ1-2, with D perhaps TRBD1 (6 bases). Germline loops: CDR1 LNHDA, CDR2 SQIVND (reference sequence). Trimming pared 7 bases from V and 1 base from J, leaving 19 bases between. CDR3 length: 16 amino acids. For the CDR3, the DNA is TGTGCCAGTACCATAAAGGGGGAAATGTATAACTATGGCTACACCTTC. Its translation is CASTIKGEMYNYGYTF. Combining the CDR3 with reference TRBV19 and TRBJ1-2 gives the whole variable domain DGGITQSPKYLFRKEGQNVTLSCEQNLNHDAMYWYRQDPGQGLRLIYYSQIVNDFQKGDIAEGYSVSREKKESFPLTVTSAQKNPTAFYLCASTIKGEMYNYGYTFGSGTRLTVV.

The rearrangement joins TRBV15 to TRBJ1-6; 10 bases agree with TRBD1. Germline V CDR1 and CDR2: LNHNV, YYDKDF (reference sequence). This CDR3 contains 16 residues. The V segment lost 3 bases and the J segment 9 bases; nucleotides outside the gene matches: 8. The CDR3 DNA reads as TGTGCCACCAGCAGGGACAGGGGGTTGCGTTTTTCACCCCTCCACTTT. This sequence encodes CATSRDRGLRFSPLHF.

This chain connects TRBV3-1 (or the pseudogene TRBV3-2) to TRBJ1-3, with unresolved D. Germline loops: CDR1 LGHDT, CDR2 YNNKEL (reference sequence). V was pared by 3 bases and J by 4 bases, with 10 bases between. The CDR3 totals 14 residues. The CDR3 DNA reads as TGTGCCAGCAGCCAGGTGCTCCTCGGAAACACCATATATTTT. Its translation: CASSQVLLGNTIYF.

This CDR3 reads CASSRGTGSYNEQFF. In DNA form, the CDR3 reads TGTGCCAGCAGCCGCGGGACAGGCTCCTACAATGAGCAGTTCTTC. This chain uses TRBV11-3 with TRBJ2-1; TRBD1 matches 8 bases. There are 15 residues in the CDR3. After removal of 5 bases from V and 0 bases from J, the junction contained 3 bases not matched to a gene. Germline V gene lookup returns CDR1 SGHNT and CDR2 YENEEA.

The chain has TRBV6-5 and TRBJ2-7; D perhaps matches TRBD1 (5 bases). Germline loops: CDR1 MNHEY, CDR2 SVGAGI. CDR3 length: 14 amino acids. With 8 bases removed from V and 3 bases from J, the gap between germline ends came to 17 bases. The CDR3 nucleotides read TGTGCCAGCGCAAGGGGCAGAAACTTCTACGAGCAGTACTTC. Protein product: CASARGRNFYEQYF.

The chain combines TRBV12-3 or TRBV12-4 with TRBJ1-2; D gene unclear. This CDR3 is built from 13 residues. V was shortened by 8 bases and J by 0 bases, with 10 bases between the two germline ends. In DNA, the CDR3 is TGTGCCAGCCAAAGGGAAACTAACTATGGCTACACCTTC. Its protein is CASQRETNYGYTF.

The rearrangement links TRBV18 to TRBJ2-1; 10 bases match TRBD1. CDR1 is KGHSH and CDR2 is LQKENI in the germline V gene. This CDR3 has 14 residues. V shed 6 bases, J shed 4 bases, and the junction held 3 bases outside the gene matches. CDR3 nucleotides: TGTGCCAGCTCCGGGACAGGGGTATACAATGAGCAGTTCTTC. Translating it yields CASSGTGVYNEQFF.

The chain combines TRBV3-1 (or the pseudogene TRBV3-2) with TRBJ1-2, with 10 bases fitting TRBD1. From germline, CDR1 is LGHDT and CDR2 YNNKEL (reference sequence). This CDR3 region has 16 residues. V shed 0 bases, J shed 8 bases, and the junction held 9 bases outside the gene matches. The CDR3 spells CASSQDPTGGPRGYTF. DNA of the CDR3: TGTGCCAGCAGCCAAGATCCGACAGGGGGCCCACGGGGCTACACCTTC.

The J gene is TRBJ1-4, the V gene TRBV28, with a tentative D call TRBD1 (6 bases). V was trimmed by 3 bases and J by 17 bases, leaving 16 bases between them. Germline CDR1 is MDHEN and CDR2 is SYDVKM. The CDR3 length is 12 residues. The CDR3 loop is CASSFGPDRQFF. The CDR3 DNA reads TGTGCCAGCAGTTTTGGCCCCGACAGGCAATTTTTT. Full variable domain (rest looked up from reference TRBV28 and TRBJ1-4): DVKVTQSSRYLVKRTGEKVFLECVQDMDHENMFWYRQDPGLGLRLIYFSYDVKMKEKGDIPEGYSVSREKKERFSLILESASTNQTSMYLCASSFGPDRQFFGSGTQLSVL.

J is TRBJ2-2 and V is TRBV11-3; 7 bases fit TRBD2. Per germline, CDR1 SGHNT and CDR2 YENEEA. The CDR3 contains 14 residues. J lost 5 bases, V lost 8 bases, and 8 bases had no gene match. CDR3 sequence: CASQRGRGTGELFF. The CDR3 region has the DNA TGTGCCAGCCAGCGAGGGCGGGGGACCGGGGAGCTGTTTTTT.

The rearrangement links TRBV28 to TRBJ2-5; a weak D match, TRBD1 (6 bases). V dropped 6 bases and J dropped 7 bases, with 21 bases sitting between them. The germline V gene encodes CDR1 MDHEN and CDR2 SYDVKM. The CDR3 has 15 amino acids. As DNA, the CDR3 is TGTGCCAGCAGCCGTCCTGGGCAGGGGATCGGGACCCAGTACTTC. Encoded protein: CASSRPGQGIGTQYF. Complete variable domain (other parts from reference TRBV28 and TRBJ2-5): DVKVTQSSRYLVKRTGEKVFLECVQDMDHENMFWYRQDPGLGLRLIYFSYDVKMKEKGDIPEGYSVSREKKERFSLILESASTNQTSMYLCASSRPGQGIGTQYFGPGTRLLVL.